These 8 T cell receptor beta chains came from one sample sequenced in a study of T cell changes during pregnancy in multiple sclerosis. Profiling relied on immunoSEQ multiplex PCR, and the TCRdb table lists in-frame clones only, not all of them. The repertoire holds more than 75,000 clones, with over 85% as singletons. This specimen was peripheral blood, taken in the first trimester of pregnancy. These receptors originate from a female donor with multiple sclerosis, enrolled in a pregnancy study.

The chain is built from TRBV5-6 and TRBJ1-1; tentative D call: TRBD1 (5 bases). The CDR3 totals 14 residues. CDR1 is SGHDT and CDR2 is YYEEEE in the germline V gene. Trimming cost V 0 bases and J 1 base, with 7 bases left between them. In DNA form, the CDR3 reads TGTGCCAGCAGCTTGGACGGGGGGAACACTGAAGCTTTCTTT. Protein: CASSLDGGNTEAFF.

The table lists this clone with a count of one. The rearrangement uses TRBV2 and TRBJ1-2; possibly TRBD1 for D (6 bases). The germline V and J ends were trimmed by 4 bases and 0 bases, with 12 bases remaining between them. CDR1 and CDR2 from the germline V gene are SNHLY and FYNNEI. The CDR3 is 15 amino acids. CDR3 region: CASSGTGRSNYGYTF. The CDR3 DNA is TGTGCCAGCAGTGGAACAGGGAGATCTAACTATGGCTACACCTTC. The full variable domain, with the rest looked up from reference TRBV2 and TRBJ1-2, is EPEVTQTPSHQVTQMGQEVILRCVPISNHLYFYWYRQILGQKVEFLVSFYNNEISEKSEIFDDQFSVERPDGSNFTLKIRSTKLEDSAMYFCASSGTGRSNYGYTFGSGTRLTVV.

The V and J genes are TRBV2 and TRBJ1-1; D may be TRBD1 (6 bases). Looked up from germline, CDR1 is SNHLY and CDR2 is FYNNEI. V lost 4 bases, J lost 2 bases, and 14 bases lay in between. This CDR3 is 15 amino acids long. This CDR3 is CASSVKGGANTEAFF. The CDR3 DNA reads as TGTGCCAGCAGTGTTAAAGGGGGGGCCAACACTGAAGCTTTCTTT.

This chain joins TRBV5-1 and TRBJ2-7; 11 bases align to TRBD2. Trimming removed 6 bases from V and 7 bases from J; junction bases left unmatched: 9. This CDR3 is 14 amino acids long. From germline, CDR1 is SGHRS and CDR2 YFSETQ. CDR3 protein: CASKETSGAQEQYF. CDR3 bases: TGCGCCAGCAAGGAGACTAGCGGGGCACAGGAGCAGTACTTC.

The chain combines TRBV7-6 with TRBJ2-2; possible D gene TRBD1, 5 bases. The CDR3 runs 19 residues. V lost 5 bases to trimming and J lost 7 bases, with 29 bases between them. Germline CDR1 SGHVS, CDR2 FNYEAQ. CDR3 DNA sequence: TGTGCCAGCAGCCGAACGCCGGCCGGTCTGGGGCATCGCAGCGGGGAGCTGTTTTTT. It translates to CASSRTPAGLGHRSGELFF.

This sequence joins TRBV2 and TRBJ2-5; a possible D gene is TRBD2 (5 bases). V shed 6 bases and J shed 5 bases, with 7 bases lying between them. CDR3 length: 11 amino acids. Germline V gene lookup returns CDR1 SNHLY and CDR2 FYNNEI. CDR3 sequence (DNA): TGTGCCAGCAGGTCGGGGGAGACCCAGTACTTC. This translates into CASRSGETQYF.

The CDR3 bases are TGTGCCAGTAGTATGGGACAGCCCAATGAGCAGTTCTTC. Its translation: CASSMGQPNEQFF. The chain combines TRBV19 with TRBJ2-1, with 7 bases aligning to TRBD1. After removal of 3 bases from V and 6 bases from J, the junction contained 2 bases not matched to a gene. This CDR3 spans 13 amino acids. Germline CDR1 reads LNHDA; CDR2 reads SQIVND (reference sequence).

The V and J genes are TRBV5-4 and TRBJ2-1, with D perhaps TRBD2 (5 bases). V gave up 3 bases and J gave up 3 bases, with 16 bases separating them. The V gene's germline CDR1 is SGHNT and CDR2 YYREEE (reference sequence). The CDR3 is made up of 16 amino acids. The DNA of the CDR3 is TGTGCCAGCAGCTCCGCCACGAGGGTAGGCTACAATGAGCAGTTCTTC. It yields the protein CASSSATRVGYNEQFF.